Listed below are T cell receptor beta chains from one sample, sequenced in a study of T cell responses to AZD1222 COVID-19 vaccine. TCRdb's copy holds only in-frame clones and misses some; the assay was immunoSEQ multiplex PCR. The sample has approximately 81,000 clones, 75% to 95% seen once. This sample comprised peripheral blood, obtained on day 0 of MenACWY control vaccination. The origin of the receptors is an adult in good health. The CDR3 runs from the conserved cysteine through the conserved F or W. D genes are given only for firm matches. Size is omitted from some rows. Given values are once, few, many or a class for expanded clones.

TRBJ1-5,-,TRBV5-1,-,14,CASSLAGGDQPQHF,TGCGCCAGCAGCTTGGCTGGGGGGGATCAGCCCCAGCATTTT
TRBJ2-7,-,TRBV6-5,-,16,CASSYSVAPPRDEQYF,TGTGCCAGCAGTTATTCAGTTGCCCCACCGAGGGACGAGCAGTACTTC
TRBJ1-4,-,TRBV7-3,-,14,CASSCPTTNEKLFF,TGTGCCAGCAGCTGCCCTACAACTAATGAAAAACTGTTTTTT
TRBJ2-3,-,TRBV25-1,TRBD2,16,CASRVTSGSFTDTQYF,TGTGCCAGCAGGGTTACTAGCGGGAGTTTCACAGATACGCAGTATTTT
TRBJ2-3,-,TRBV15,TRBD2,17,CATSREQTSSNTDTQYF,TGTGCCACCAGCAGAGAGCAGACTAGCAGCAACACAGATACGCAGTATTTT
TRBJ1-1,-,TRBV6-5,TRBD1,14,CASSYSQGAGEAFF,TGTGCCAGCAGTTACTCTCAGGGGGCGGGTGAAGCTTTCTTT
TRBJ1-4,-,TRBV19,-,13,CASSIGTYFGLFF,TGTGCCAGTAGTATCGGGACGTATTTTGGACTGTTTTTT
TRBJ2-7,-,TRBV2,TRBD1,12,CASQDRGYEQYF,TGTGCCAGCCAGGACAGGGGATACGAGCAGTACTTC
TRBJ1-1,-,TRBV7-8,-,11,CASSFGVEAFF,TGTGCCAGCAGCTTCGGGGTTGAAGCTTTCTTT
TRBJ1-1,-,TRBV28,TRBD1,17,CASRLETGDGDRKGAFF,TGTGCCAGCAGACTCGAAACAGGGGACGGTGACCGGAAGGGGGCTTTCTTT
TRBJ1-1,-,TRBV5-6,-,12,CASSFGVTEAFF,TGTGCCAGCAGCTTCGGAGTAACTGAAGCTTTCTTT
TRBJ1-1,-,TRBV5-1,-,12,CASSETDTEAFF,TGCGCCAGCAGTGAGACGGACACTGAAGCTTTCTTT
TRBJ2-2,-,TRBV28,TRBD2,16,CASRQTGTRRSGELFF,TGTGCCAGCAGGCAAACCGGGACTAGAAGAAGCGGGGAGCTGTTTTTT
TRBJ2-1,-,TRBV19,-,12,CASSPVSGEQFF,TGTGCCAGTTCCCCCGTATCAGGCGAGCAGTTCTTC
TRBJ2-7,-,TRBV6-1,-,13,CASSESGLGEQYF,TGTGCCAGCAGTGAATCCGGGTTAGGCGAGCAGTACTTC
TRBJ1-5,-,TRBV19,-,17,CASTSTLLRGGNQPQHF,TGTGCCAGTACCTCTACCCTCCTTCGGGGCGGCAACCAGCCCCAGCATTTT
TRBJ2-2,-,TRBV3-1/TRBV3-2,TRBD2,19,CASSQEPGLAGFAGGELFF,TGTGCCAGCAGCCAGGAACCCGGGCTAGCGGGGTTTGCGGGCGGGGAGCTGTTTTTT
TRBJ2-2,-,TRBV19,-,12,CASRRDTGELFF,TGTGCCAGTAGAAGGGACACCGGGGAGCTGTTTTTT
TRBJ2-5,once,TRBV10-3,-,15,CAISEPLTRRQTQYF,TGTGCCATCAGTGAGCCGTTGACCCGGCGGCAGACCCAGTACTTC
TRBJ1-6,-,TRBV6-5,-,16,CASSLTGGTAHSPLHF,TGTGCCAGCAGTTTAACAGGAGGAACCGCCCATTCACCCCTCCACTTT
TRBJ1-2,once,TRBV5-5,TRBD1,13,CASSFGTGAGYTF,TGTGCCAGCAGCTTCGGGACAGGGGCTGGCTACACCTTC
TRBJ2-2,-,TRBV14,TRBD1,16,CASSQDSRQGAGELFF,TGTGCCAGCAGCCAAGATTCTCGGCAGGGGGCCGGGGAGCTGTTTTTT
TRBJ2-4,-,TRBV25-1,TRBD2,15,CASSSGNIDKNIQYF,TGTGCCAGCAGTAGCGGGAATATTGACAAAAACATTCAGTACTTC